The clone carrying this TCR beta chain came up once. This sample is part of a study of blood T cell repertoires in COVID-19. Study at large: T cells, B-cell-depleted T cells, or PBMCs provided the cDNA or gDNA that served as material.

TCRdb keeps only in-frame clones here, not all; method: immunoSEQ multiplex PCR. This table has hundreds of thousands of clones, roughly 90% appearing once. Patients at the Seattle site were enrolled during active infection and followed longitudinally. Germline values: CDR1 MNHEY, CDR2 SVGAGI. V trimming: 6 bases; J trimming: 7 bases; junction bases outside the gene matches: 9. The CDR3 is 15 amino acids. Material: peripheral blood. The rearrangement uses TRBV6-5 and TRBJ1-5; 10 nucleotides match TRBD1. The TCR comes from a woman between 25 and 40 years old with COVID-19, enrolled during active disease. The CDR3, as DNA: TGTGCCAGCAGCAGCTCCGGGACAGGGGCCCAGCCCCAGCATTTT. Its translation: CASSSSGTGAQPQHF.